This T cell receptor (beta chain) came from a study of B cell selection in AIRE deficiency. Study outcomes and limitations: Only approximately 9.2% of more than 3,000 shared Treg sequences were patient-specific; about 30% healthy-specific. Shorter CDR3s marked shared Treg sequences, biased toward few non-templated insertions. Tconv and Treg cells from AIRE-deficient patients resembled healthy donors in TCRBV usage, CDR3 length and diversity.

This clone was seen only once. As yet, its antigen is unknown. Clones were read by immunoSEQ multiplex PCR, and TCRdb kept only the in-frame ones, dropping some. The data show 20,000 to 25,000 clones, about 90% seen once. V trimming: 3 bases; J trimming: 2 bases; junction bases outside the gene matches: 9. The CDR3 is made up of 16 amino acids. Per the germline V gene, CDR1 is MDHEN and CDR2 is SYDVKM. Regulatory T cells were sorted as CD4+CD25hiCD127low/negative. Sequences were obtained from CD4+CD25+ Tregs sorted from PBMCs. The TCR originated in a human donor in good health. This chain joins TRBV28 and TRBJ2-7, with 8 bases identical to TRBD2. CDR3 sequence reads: CASSFTPREVTYEQYF. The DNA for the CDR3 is TGTGCCAGCAGTTTCACCCCGCGGGAGGTCACCTACGAGCAGTACTTC.